One and the same sample provided the 23 T cell receptor beta chains below, sequenced in a study of blood T cell repertoires in COVID-19. Generated by immunoSEQ multiplex PCR, the TCRdb table keeps only in-frame clones and is missing some. The sample shows fewer than 450,000 clones, over 75% of them seen only once. The source material was PBMCs or T cells enriched from blood (not recorded which). The receptors derive from a woman in her 40s with acute COVID-19.

V gene TRBV6-4 combines with J gene TRBJ1-1, with 10 bases aligning to TRBD1. Unmatched junction bases numbered 6, after V lost 6 bases and J lost 5 bases. This CDR3 is 14 amino acids long. Germline V gene data show CDR1 as MRHNA and CDR2 as SNTAGT. CDR3 DNA sequence: TGTGCCAGCAGAAAGGGACAGGGGAATACTGAAGCTTTCTTT. Translation gives CASRKGQGNTEAFF.

Only one count was recorded for this clone. V gene TRBV2 combines with J gene TRBJ1-5; TRBD1 matches 8 bases. Germline CDR1 is SNHLY and CDR2 is FYNNEI. This CDR3 is 13 amino acids long. V shed 9 bases, J shed 5 bases, and the junction held 6 bases outside the gene matches. CDR3 nucleotides: TGTGCCAGTAGGACAGGGTTTGATCAGCCCCAGCATTTT. Encoded protein: CASRTGFDQPQHF. Combining the CDR3 with reference TRBV2 and TRBJ1-5 gives the whole variable domain EPEVTQTPSHQVTQMGQEVILRCVPISNHLYFYWYRQILGQKVEFLVSFYNNEISEKSEIFDDQFSVERPDGSNFTLKIRSTKLEDSAMYFCASRTGFDQPQHFGDGTRLSIL.

This clone appeared once. V gene TRBV25-1 combines with J gene TRBJ1-2, with D tentatively TRBD1 (6 bases). Germline V gives CDR1 MGHDK, CDR2 SYGVNS. CDR3 length: 14 residues. V was trimmed by 2 bases and J by 3 bases, leaving 10 bases between them. CDR3 sequence (DNA): TGTGCCAGCAGTGAACAGGGGCAGGACTATGGCTACACCTTC. This codes for CASSEQGQDYGYTF.

The genes are TRBV10-3 and TRBJ2-1; TRBD2 is a possible D gene (7 bases). V gave up 3 bases and J gave up 4 bases, with 16 bases separating them. Germline V lookup: CDR1 ENHRY, CDR2 SYGVKD. The CDR3 is 16 amino acids. The CDR3 DNA sequence: TGTGCCATCAGTGACGGGGGGCCTGTGACATACAATGAGCAGTTCTTC. Amino acids: CAISDGGPVTYNEQFF.

This chain's CDR3 is CASRLISMNTEAFF. DNA for the CDR3: TGTGCCAGCAGACTGATCTCGATGAACACTGAAGCTTTCTTT. The chain is built from TRBV2 and TRBJ1-1; no reliable D call. V lost 6 bases, J lost 0 bases, and 11 bases lay in between. CDR3 length: 14 residues. The germline CDR1 and CDR2 sequences are SNHLY and FYNNEI.

The rearrangement links TRBV11-2 to TRBJ2-2, with 8 bases fitting TRBD2. V lost 5 bases and J lost 8; bases outside the gene matches: 13. The CDR3 consists of 16 residues. Germline CDR1 SGHAT, CDR2 FQNNGV. The CDR3 sequence is CASSRLGGGMMGELFF. The DNA for the CDR3 is TGTGCCAGCAGCCGCCTCGGCGGGGGGATGATGGGGGAGCTGTTTTTT.

The V gene is TRBV23-1, the J gene TRBJ1-1, with D unresolved. TRBV23-1 belongs to the ORF category, with a function that is uncertain. The length of the CDR3 is 13 residues. Trimming left V 0 bases short and J 3 bases short, with 5 bases between. CDR3 in DNA: TGCGCCAGCAGTCAATCCATGTACACTGAAGCTTTCTTT. Encoded protein: CASSQSMYTEAFF.

Points on this clone: This same CDR3 is encoded by further DNA sequences in the sample. The V and J genes are TRBV30 and TRBJ1-3; D call uncertain. CDR3 length: 13 residues. With 1 base removed from V and 0 bases from J, the gap between germline ends came to 4 bases. Germline loops: CDR1 GTSNPN, CDR2 SVGIG (reference sequence). DNA of the CDR3: TGTGCCTGGAGTGGTCTCTCTGGAAACACCATATATTTT. Amino acid sequence: CAWSGLSGNTIYF.

The V and J genes are TRBV30 and TRBJ2-7; the match to TRBD1 covers 9 bases. The CDR3 totals 12 residues. Trimming cost V 1 base and J 8 bases; bases outside gene matches: 3. The germline CDR1 and CDR2 sequences are GTSNPN and SVGIG (reference sequence). DNA for the CDR3: TGTGCCTGGAGTGCGGGACAGGGTAAGCAGTACTTC. Translating it yields CAWSAGQGKQYF.

The chain links TRBV6-1 to TRBJ2-5, with 8 nucleotides matching TRBD2. The junction had 12 bases not matched to a gene; V was cut back by 4 bases and J by 5 bases. The CDR3 contains 16 residues. The V gene's germline CDR1 is MNHNS and CDR2 SASEGT. This chain's CDR3 is CASSGRGSGARETQYF. The CDR3 nucleotides are TGTGCCAGCAGTGGTAGGGGTAGCGGGGCCCGGGAGACCCAGTACTTC.

The rearrangement joins TRBV11-2 to TRBJ1-4, with TRBD1 matching 9 bases. Trimming cost V 4 bases and J 4 bases; bases outside gene matches: 7. The CDR3 is 16 amino acids. The germline gives CDR1 SGHAT, CDR2 FQNNGV. DNA of the CDR3: TGTGCCAGCAGCTCTCAACCGGGACAGGGTAATGAAAAACTGTTTTTT. This encodes CASSSQPGQGNEKLFF.

The rearrangement uses TRBV2 and TRBJ1-2, with a possible D match to TRBD1 (6 bases). Trimming took off 4 bases at V and 0 bases at J, with 9 bases between the two ends. Germline V CDR1 and CDR2: SNHLY, FYNNEI. The CDR3 runs to 14 residues. The CDR3 DNA is TGTGCCAGCAGTGTGCAGGGGCCTAACTATGGCTACACCTTC. This gives the protein CASSVQGPNYGYTF.

The gene calls are TRBV19 and TRBJ2-1, with D possibly being TRBD1 (5 bases). The CDR3 contains 16 residues. Germline V gene sequence: CDR1 LNHDA, CDR2 SQIVND (reference sequence). Between the trimmed V and J ends, which lost 6 bases and 0 bases, there was a span of 15 bases. CDR3 sequence reads: CASSTRQLSSYNEQFF. The CDR3 DNA sequence: TGTGCCAGTAGCACGAGACAGTTGAGCTCCTACAATGAGCAGTTCTTC.

The chain combines TRBV11-2 with TRBJ2-5; 11 bases fit TRBD2. Unmatched junction bases numbered 9, after V lost 5 bases and J lost 1 base. The CDR3 is 17 amino acids. Germline V CDR1 and CDR2: SGHAT, FQNNGV. The CDR3: CASSLLPGLAVQETQYF. The CDR3 bases are TGTGCCAGCAGCCTCCTTCCGGGACTAGCGGTCCAAGAGACCCAGTACTTC.

The chain uses TRBV29-1 and TRBJ2-2; TRBD1 matches 10 bases. The CDR3 spans 15 residues. V was clipped by 2 bases and J by 6 bases; unmatched bases: 6. Germline CDR1 is SQVTM and CDR2 is ANQGSEA. The CDR3 loop is CSVEKGQGFPGELFF. The CDR3 DNA follows: TGCAGCGTTGAAAAGGGACAGGGGTTTCCCGGGGAGCTGTTTTTT.

The genes are TRBV9 and TRBJ1-4; D is undetermined. Germline V gene lookup returns CDR1 SGDLS and CDR2 YYNGEE. The CDR3 loop spans 14 amino acids. Trimming shortened V by 0 bases and J by 7 bases, and 10 bases separated the two germline ends. The DNA of the CDR3 is TGTGCCAGCAGCGTAGGACAAGTTGGTGAAAAACTGTTTTTT. The encoded protein is CASSVGQVGEKLFF.

The gene calls are TRBV5-1 and TRBJ1-1; D unresolved. The CDR3 is made up of 19 amino acids. Trimming took 0 bases from V and 3 from J, leaving 24 bases between them. Germline V lookup: CDR1 SGHRS, CDR2 YFSETQ. The CDR3 DNA reads as TGCGCCAGCAGCTTGGATATCGGGAAGGGCGACTTAGTGGACACTGAAGCTTTCTTT. Translating it yields CASSLDIGKGDLVDTEAFF.

The genes are TRBV24-1 and TRBJ2-3; a weak D match, TRBD1 (5 bases). V lost 6 bases and J 1 base, leaving 7 bases between the germline ends. CDR1 and CDR2 (germline): KGHDR, SFDVKD. This CDR3 has 13 residues. The DNA for the CDR3 is TGTGCCACCAGTTCCAGGGGCACAGATACGCAGTATTTT. It is translated as CATSSRGTDTQYF.

This rearrangement joins TRBV27 to TRBJ1-1; perhaps TRBD1 as D (5 bases). The CDR3 runs 15 residues. Trimming took off 3 bases at V and 5 bases at J, with 16 bases between the two ends. Looked up from germline, CDR1 is MNHEY and CDR2 is SMNVEV (reference sequence). The CDR3 sequence: CASSFLGPRWTEAFF. In DNA form, the CDR3 reads TGTGCCAGCAGTTTTCTGGGGCCGAGGTGGACTGAAGCTTTCTTT.

V usage is TRBV12-5 and J usage is TRBJ1-2; 7 bases match TRBD1. Germline CDR1 LGHNT, CDR2 FRNRAP. The CDR3 spans 18 residues. Losses at the gene ends were 1 base for V and 2 bases for J; bases not matched to a gene: 13. CDR3 coding DNA: TGTGCTAGTGGTTTGGCCCCCGGGACAGACCTGAAGAACTATGGCTACACCTTC. It codes for CASGLAPGTDLKNYGYTF.

The rearrangement links TRBV19 to TRBJ2-5; possible D gene TRBD2, 6 bases. This CDR3 has 14 amino acids. Germline V gene lookup returns CDR1 LNHDA and CDR2 SQIVND (reference sequence). V lost 4 bases to trimming and J lost 2 bases, with 11 bases between them. CDR3 in DNA: TGTGCCAGTAGTAGGGAGGTTCGGCAAGAGACCCAGTACTTC. Encoded protein: CASSREVRQETQYF.

The chain links TRBV9 to TRBJ1-2, with D tentatively TRBD1 (6 bases). The CDR3 spans 15 residues. Germline V gene data show CDR1 as SGDLS and CDR2 as YYNGEE. V lost 4 bases to trimming and J lost 2 bases, with 15 bases between them. For the CDR3, the DNA is TGTGCCAGCAGCATAAAACAGGGAGAGAACTATGGCTACACCTTC. It translates to CASSIKQGENYGYTF.

In its sample, this clone was seen a few times. This rearrangement joins TRBV3-1 (or the pseudogene TRBV3-2) to TRBJ2-1, with 14 bases aligning to TRBD2. Germline V lookup: CDR1 LGHDT, CDR2 YNNKEL (reference sequence). V lost 4 bases, J lost 9 bases, and 8 bases stayed unmatched. The CDR3 is made up of 16 amino acids. CDR3 loop: CASSPRLAGGLGEQFF. The CDR3 nucleotides are TGTGCCAGCAGCCCCCGACTAGCGGGGGGGCTAGGTGAGCAGTTCTTC.